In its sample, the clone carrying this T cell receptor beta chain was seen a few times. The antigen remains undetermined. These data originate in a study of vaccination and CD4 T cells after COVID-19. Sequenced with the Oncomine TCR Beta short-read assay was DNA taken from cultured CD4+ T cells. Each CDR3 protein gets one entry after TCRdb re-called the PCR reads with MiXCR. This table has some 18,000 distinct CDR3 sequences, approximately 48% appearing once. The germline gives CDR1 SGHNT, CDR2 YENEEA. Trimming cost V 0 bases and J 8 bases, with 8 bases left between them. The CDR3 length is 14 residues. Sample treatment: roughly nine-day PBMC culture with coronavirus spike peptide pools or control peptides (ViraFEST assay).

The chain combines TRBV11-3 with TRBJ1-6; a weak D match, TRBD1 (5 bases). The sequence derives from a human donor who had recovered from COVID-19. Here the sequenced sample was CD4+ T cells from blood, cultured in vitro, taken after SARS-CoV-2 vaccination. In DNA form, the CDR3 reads TGTGCCAGCAGCTTAGAGGGGGATTATTCACCCCTCCACTTT. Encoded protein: CASSLEGDYSPLHF.